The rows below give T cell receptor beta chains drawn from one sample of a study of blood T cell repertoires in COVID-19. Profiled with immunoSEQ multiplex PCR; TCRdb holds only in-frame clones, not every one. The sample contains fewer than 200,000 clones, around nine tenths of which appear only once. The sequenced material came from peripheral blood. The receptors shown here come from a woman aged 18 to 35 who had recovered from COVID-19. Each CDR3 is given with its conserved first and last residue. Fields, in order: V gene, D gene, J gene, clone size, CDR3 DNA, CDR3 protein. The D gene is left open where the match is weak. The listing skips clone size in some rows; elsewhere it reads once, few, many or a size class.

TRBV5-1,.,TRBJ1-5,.,TGCGCCAGCAGCTTGGACGGGGTTAGCAATCAGCCCCAGCATTTT,CASSLDGVSNQPQHF
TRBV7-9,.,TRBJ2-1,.,TGTGCCAGCAGCTTGGAGTTTCGTCCGTACAATGAGCAGTTCTTC,CASSLEFRPYNEQFF
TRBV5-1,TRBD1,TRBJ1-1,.,TGCGCCAGCAGCCTGATAAGGGACAGGGGGAGGACTGAAGCTTTCTTT,CASSLIRDRGRTEAFF
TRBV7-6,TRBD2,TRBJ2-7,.,TGTGCCAGCAGCTTAGTGACTAGCGGGGGCGAGCAGTACTTC,CASSLVTSGGEQYF
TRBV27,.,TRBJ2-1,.,TGTGCCAGCAGTCCAGACAGTTACAATGAGCAGTTCTTC,CASSPDSYNEQFF
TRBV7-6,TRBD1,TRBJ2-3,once,TGTGCCAGCAGCTTAGCTGACAGGGGTACAGATACGCAGTATTTT,CASSLADRGTDTQYF
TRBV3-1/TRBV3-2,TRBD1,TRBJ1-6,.,TGTGCCAGCACCAAGGGGACAGCACATTCACCCCTCCACTTT,CASTKGTAHSPLHF
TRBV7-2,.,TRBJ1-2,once,TGTGCCAGCAGCTTAGGCCCGGTCTATGGCTACACCTTC,CASSLGPVYGYTF
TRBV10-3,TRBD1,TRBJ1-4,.,TGTGCCATCAGTCCCGTCGTTTCTAGGGGGCATGAAAAACTGTTTTTT,CAISPVVSRGHEKLFF
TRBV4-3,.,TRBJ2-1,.,TGCGCCAGCAGCCGCGGGGCGGAAAACTCCTACAATGAGCAGTTCTTC,CASSRGAENSYNEQFF
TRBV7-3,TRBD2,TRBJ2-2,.,TGTGCCAGCAGCTTAGGGCCTAGCGGGAAGAGCGGGGAGCTGTTTTTT,CASSLGPSGKSGELFF
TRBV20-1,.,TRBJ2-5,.,TGCAGTGCTAGTGAGGGAGTTAGACAAGAGACCCAGTACTTC,CSASEGVRQETQYF